This is a list of T cell receptor beta chains from one sample in a study of OX40 agonist ivuxolimab in advanced cancers. Libraries were prepared by immunoSEQ multiplex PCR; TCRdb keeps only in-frame clonotypes and omits some of them. The repertoire consists of under 70,000 clones, with about 89% occurring once and the leading ten covering roughly 1.5%. The sequences come from CD4+ or CD8+ T cells sorted from blood, collected in a trial of the OX40 agonist ivuxolimab. Source of these receptors: an adult with an advanced solid tumor such as melanoma, head and neck, liver or kidney cancer. The CDR3 runs from the conserved cysteine through the conserved F or W. The D gene is left open where the match is weak. Some rows mark clone size as missing; the rest say once, few, many or name a class of expanded clone.

V	D	J	size	DNA	CDR3
TRBV2	-	TRBJ2-7	-	TGTGCCAGCAGGCCCAACGAGGGTCGCAACGAGCAGTACTTC	CASRPNEGRNEQYF
TRBV7-2	TRBD2	TRBJ2-3	-	TGTGCCAGCAGCTTAGCCGGGAGGGCCGGAGATACGCAGTATTTT	CASSLAGRAGDTQYF
TRBV27	-	TRBJ2-1	-	TGTGCCAGCAGCCAAAACCCTAACCAGCGGTCCGGGTACAATGAGCAGTTCTTC	CASSQNPNQRSGYNEQFF
TRBV18	-	TRBJ2-3	few	TGTGCCAGCTCACCACGACAGACCAGCACAGATACGCAGTATTTT	CASSPRQTSTDTQYF
TRBV18	TRBD1	TRBJ2-2	once	TGTGCCAGCTCACCACAGACAGGGGCTGGGGAGCTGTTTTTT	CASSPQTGAGELFF
TRBV18	-	TRBJ2-1	-	TGTGCCAGCTCACCACGGCAGGGAAATAATGAGCAGTTCTTC	CASSPRQGNNEQFF
TRBV5-6	-	TRBJ1-3	-	TGTGCCAGCAGCCCCCGGGGTACTGGAAACACCATATATTTT	CASSPRGTGNTIYF
TRBV6-1	TRBD1	TRBJ2-4	-	TGTGCCAGCAGTACCACCCGGACAGGGTTGGACATTCAGTACTTC	CASSTTRTGLDIQYF
TRBV6-6	-	TRBJ1-3	few	TGTGCCAGCAGCGACTCTGGAAACACCATATATTTT	CASSDSGNTIYF
TRBV7-3	-	TRBJ1-6	-	TGTGCCAGCAGCGTAGGTGGGAATTCACCCCTCCACTTT	CASSVGGNSPLHF
TRBV5-1	TRBD1	TRBJ1-2	-	TGCGCCAGCAGCCCAAGGGACAGGGGGGACTATGGCTACACCTTC	CASSPRDRGDYGYTF
TRBV5-6	-	TRBJ2-3	-	TGTGCCAGCAGCTTGGGCGGGGCAGGGTGGGGCACAGATACGCAGTATTTT	CASSLGGAGWGTDTQYF
TRBV7-9	-	TRBJ2-7	once	TGTGCCAGCAGCCACGGACAGTCCTACGAGCAGTACTTC	CASSHGQSYEQYF
TRBV10-2	-	TRBJ1-4	-	TGCGCCAGCAGGTTCCGGGACGAAAAACTGTTTTTT	CASRFRDEKLFF
TRBV19	-	TRBJ2-2	-	TGTGCCAGTAGTGTACAGGCGAACACCGGGGAGCTGTTTTTT	CASSVQANTGELFF
TRBV12-5	TRBD2	TRBJ2-5	-	TGTGCTAGTGCCCGTCGGGGGGAGGGGGAGACCCAGTACTTC	CASARRGEGETQYF
TRBV6-5	TRBD1	TRBJ1-2	-	TGTGCCAGCAGGCCTGACAGGGCCCTGGGTGGCTACACCTTC	CASRPDRALGGYTF
TRBV5-6	-	TRBJ2-7	-	TGTGCCAGCACCCGGGGGGCTGAATACGAGCAGTACTTC	CASTRGAEYEQYF
TRBV6-1	-	TRBJ1-6	-	TGTGCCAGCAGTGAAGGGACAATTGGCCTCCTCCACTTT	CASSEGTIGLLHF
TRBV6-5	-	TRBJ1-2	-	TGTGCCAGCAGTTACGGGGGGAACTATGGCTACACCTTC	CASSYGGNYGYTF
TRBV6-1	-	TRBJ1-2	once	TGTGCCAGCAGTGACCCAGGGTTCTATGGCTACACCTTC	CASSDPGFYGYTF
TRBV9	-	TRBJ2-1	-	TGTGCCAGCAGCCGAGGGACTCTGAGGGGTGGCAATGAGCAGTTCTTC	CASSRGTLRGGNEQFF
TRBV30	TRBD2	TRBJ2-7	-	TGTGCCTGGAGTGTGTTAGCGGGATACCACGAGCAGTACTTC	CAWSVLAGYHEQYF
TRBV6-6	-	TRBJ1-1	-	TGTGCCAGCAGCACGGACCGGAACACTGAAGCTTTCTTT	CASSTDRNTEAFF
TRBV7-2	TRBD2	TRBJ2-1	-	TGTGCCAGCAGCTTAGAGTCGGCGGGGGGGTTTAGGGAGCAGTTCTTC	CASSLESAGGFREQFF
TRBV2	-	TRBJ1-6	-	TGTGCCAGCAAGGGTACACCGAATTCACCCCTCCACTTT	CASKGTPNSPLHF
TRBV30	TRBD1	TRBJ2-7	-	TGTGCCTGGAGTGTTACAGGGGGCGGCTACGAGCAGTACTTC	CAWSVTGGGYEQYF
TRBV19	TRBD1	TRBJ1-4	-	TGTGCCAGCCGGGACAGGGGGGCAACTAATGAAAAACTGTTTTTT	CASRDRGATNEKLFF
TRBV30	-	TRBJ1-4	-	TGTGCCTGGAGTCTCAGGGAGGGAGAAAAACTGTTTTTT	CAWSLREGEKLFF
TRBV7-8	TRBD1	TRBJ2-1	-	TGTGCCAGCAGCTTAAGAGTGGTGGGACAGGGGGGCAATGAGCAGTTCTTC	CASSLRVVGQGGNEQFF
TRBV18	-	TRBJ1-4	-	TGTGCCAGCTCACCAGGGGCCGGTAACGAAAAACTGTTTTTT	CASSPGAGNEKLFF
TRBV6-1	-	TRBJ2-6	-	TGTGCCAGCAGTCCTATCGGGAGAGGGGCCAACGTCCTGACTTTC	CASSPIGRGANVLTF
TRBV11-2	TRBD2	TRBJ2-3	-	TGTGCCAGCAGCAGTAGCGGGGGGGCCGCGAATACGCAGTATTTT	CASSSSGGAANTQYF
TRBV7-6	TRBD1	TRBJ1-2	-	TGTGCCAGCAGCCCGACCTCCAGGGGGCTGGGATTTGGCTACACCTTC	CASSPTSRGLGFGYTF
TRBV4-2	-	TRBJ2-5	once	TGTGCCAGCAGCCAAGGGTCAGTGGGGCGGGAGACCCAGTACTTC	CASSQGSVGRETQYF
TRBV5-5	-	TRBJ1-2	-	TGTGCCAGCAGCTTGGCCCTCCGACGGGCAAACTATGGCTACACCTTC	CASSLALRRANYGYTF
TRBV5-1	-	TRBJ2-7	-	TGCGCCAGCAGCTTGGAGGGCAGGCCCTACGAGCAGTACTTC	CASSLEGRPYEQYF
TRBV5-4	-	TRBJ1-2	-	TGTGCCAGCAGCTTGTTAAACAGTTACTATGGCTACACCTTC	CASSLLNSYYGYTF
TRBV19	-	TRBJ1-1	-	TGTGCCAGTAGTATGATTCGGGGTAAAAAAGGGAACACTGAAGCTTTCTTT	CASSMIRGKKGNTEAFF
TRBV14	-	TRBJ2-7	-	TGTGCCAGCCGGCGAGGGGGAGGGAGCTCCTACGAGCAGTACTTC	CASRRGGGSSYEQYF
TRBV6-1	-	TRBJ2-7	-	TGTGCCAGCAGGCCGGGACATCCCGAGCAGTACTTC	CASRPGHPEQYF
TRBV27	-	TRBJ2-1	-	TGTGCCAGCAGTTTACTCCCCAGCGGAGAGCAGTTCTTC	CASSLLPSGEQFF
TRBV27	-	TRBJ1-5	few	TGTGCCACCCGACGCGGTAGTGGCAATCAGCCCCAGCATTTT	CATRRGSGNQPQHF
TRBV6-5	-	TRBJ2-3	-	TGTGCCAGCAGCCCAAGGGGGGTAGATACGCAGTATTTT	CASSPRGVDTQYF
TRBV2	TRBD1	TRBJ1-5	once	TGTGCCAGCAAGGGGGAGGGGGCCAATCAGCCCCAGCATTTT	CASKGEGANQPQHF
TRBV18	TRBD1	TRBJ2-2	-	TGTGCCAGCTCACCTGGACAGGGGGCCGGCTTAGGCACCGGGGAGCTGTTTTTT	CASSPGQGAGLGTGELFF
TRBV18	-	TRBJ1-4	-	TGTGCCAGCTCACGAGGGGTGTCTAATGAAAAACTGTTTTTT	CASSRGVSNEKLFF
TRBV27	-	TRBJ2-1	once	TGTGCCAGCAGTTTAACGCAGGGTGAGCAGTTCTTC	CASSLTQGEQFF
TRBV30	TRBD1	TRBJ1-2	-	TGTGCCTGGAAGAAATTTCAGGACAGGGGTAACTATGGCTACACCTTC	CAWKKFQDRGNYGYTF
TRBV7-9	-	TRBJ1-1	-	TGTGCCAGCAGTTCCTCCCGGGGCGGAATCAGGGCTGATAACACTGAAGCTTTCTTT	CASSSSRGGIRADNTEAFF
TRBV28	-	TRBJ2-2	few	TGTGCCAGCAGTTTAACCGGGTCAGCGGGCACCGGGGAGCTGTTTTTT	CASSLTGSAGTGELFF
TRBV6-5	TRBD2	TRBJ2-1	-	TGTGCCAGCAGTCGGACTAGCGCGCACAATGAGCAGTTCTTC	CASSRTSAHNEQFF
TRBV30	TRBD1	TRBJ1-2	-	TGTGCCTGGAGCCCGGGACAGCAAGGCTACACCTTC	CAWSPGQQGYTF
TRBV13	TRBD1	TRBJ2-7	-	TGTGCCAGCAGCTCCGGGACAGAACCCGTCTACGAGCAGTACTTC	CASSSGTEPVYEQYF
TRBV25-1	TRBD2	TRBJ2-3	-	TGTGCCAGCAGAAAGCGGGAGAAGGGCGATACGCAGTATTTT	CASRKREKGDTQYF
TRBV30	-	TRBJ1-5	-	TGTGCCTGGAGTGGGGGGGAAGGCAATCAGCCCCAGCATTTT	CAWSGGEGNQPQHF
TRBV18	-	TRBJ2-5	-	TGTGCCAGCTCACGCGGACTGCAAGAGACCCAGTACTTC	CASSRGLQETQYF